The 25 T cell receptor beta chains in this list originate from one sample, sequenced in a study of beta chain features in type 1 diabetes (dated by TCRdb to about 2018). Library method: the immunoSEQ multiplex PCR assay. The High Capacity cDNA Reverse Transcription Kit was used to reverse transcribe all of the isolated RNA, meaning that expressed TCRB transcripts were what got sequenced. Imported from immuneACCESS, the table was reduced by TCRdb to in-frame sequences with V and J called. These copies leave out some clones; in studies compared against another copy, an unresolved V gene accounts for under half, and the cause of the remainder is not known. The sample yields 240,000 or so clones; less than 35% were counted once. Clones ranked in the top ten supply roughly 4% of the sample. Material: central memory CD4+ T cells from blood. The receptors shown here come from a young man in good health.

The chain employs TRBV29-1 and TRBJ2-3; 11 bases are a match to TRBD2. The CDR3 runs 14 residues. Per the germline V gene, CDR1 is SQVTM and CDR2 is ANQGSEA. The J segment lost 7 bases and the V segment lost 7 bases, leaving 10 bases of the junction unmatched. The CDR3 DNA reads TGCAGCGCCCTATTAGCGGGAGGGTCAAATACGCAGTATTTT. It is translated as CSALLAGGSNTQYF.

In this sample, this clone turned up a few times. V gene TRBV4-3 combines with J gene TRBJ2-1, with 7 bases identical to TRBD1. V lost 0 bases and J lost 9; bases outside the gene matches: 8. Germline V lookup: CDR1 LGHNA, CDR2 YSLEER. The CDR3 is 15 residues long. The CDR3 sequence: CASSQEGRAGGEQFF. For the CDR3, the DNA is TGCGCCAGCAGCCAAGAGGGCAGGGCAGGGGGTGAGCAGTTCTTC.

The chain combines TRBV7-8 with TRBJ2-1; 9 nucleotides agree with TRBD2. Germline lookup yields CDR1 SGHVS and CDR2 FQNEAQ. The ends lost 1 base at V and 6 bases at J; junction bases unmatched: 4. This CDR3 is 15 amino acids long. CDR3 residues: CASSLGAGGLNEQFF. The CDR3 DNA is TGTGCCAGCAGCTTAGGGGCGGGAGGGCTCAATGAGCAGTTCTTC.

The genes are TRBV7-2 and TRBJ2-1; 10 nucleotides align to TRBD1. The CDR3 loop spans 15 amino acids. Germline V gives CDR1 SGHTA, CDR2 FQGNSA. Trimming at V came to 1 base and at J to 8 bases, leaving 5 bases not matched to a gene. The CDR3 reads CASSLDGTGVDEQFF. CDR3 sequence (DNA): TGTGCCAGCAGCTTAGATGGGACAGGGGTCGATGAGCAGTTCTTC.

This clone has only a few counts. The chain carries TRBV11-2 and TRBJ2-5, with a weak D call TRBD2 (5 bases). The CDR3 runs 13 residues. Germline assignment: CDR1 SGHAT and CDR2 FQNNGV. The ends were cut back, 4 bases at V and 5 bases at J, with 11 bases in the middle. The DNA of the CDR3 is TGTGCCAGCAGCTCCCAAAGGGAGGAGACCCAGTACTTC. It codes for CASSSQREETQYF.

V usage is TRBV4-3 and J usage is TRBJ1-5; 9 positions agree with TRBD1. CDR3 size: 15 residues. Trimming cost V 3 bases and J 5 bases; bases outside gene matches: 5. Germline CDR1 is LGHNA and CDR2 is YSLEER. CDR3 bases: TGCGCCAGCAGCCAGGGACAGGGAGTAGATCAGCCCCAGCATTTT. Its translation is CASSQGQGVDQPQHF.

The chain is built from TRBV28 and TRBJ1-2; D is ambiguous. The V gene's germline CDR1 is MDHEN and CDR2 SYDVKM. The CDR3 has 12 residues. V lost 3 bases and J 6 bases, leaving 8 bases between the germline ends. The CDR3 reads CASSFRLHGYTF. The CDR3 DNA is TGTGCCAGCAGTTTTCGACTTCATGGCTACACCTTC.

This clone was counted once. This rearrangement joins TRBV29-1 to TRBJ2-1; 13 bases align to TRBD2. CDR1 is SQVTM and CDR2 is ANQGSEA in the germline V gene. V trimming: 6 bases; J trimming: 10 bases; junction bases outside the gene matches: 6. The CDR3 spans 13 residues. The CDR3 here is CSVETSGRVEQFF. In DNA form, the CDR3 reads TGCAGCGTGGAAACTAGCGGGAGGGTCGAGCAGTTCTTC.

The chain has TRBV7-2 and TRBJ2-7; 7 bases fit TRBD1. Trimming at V came to 4 bases and at J to 2 bases, leaving 2 bases not matched to a gene. CDR3 length: 13 amino acids. Germline V gives CDR1 SGHTA, CDR2 FQGNSA. The CDR3 coding sequence is TGTGCCAGCAGCTCGGGACAGACCTACGAGCAGTACTTC. Translated, it gives CASSSGQTYEQYF.

CDR3 bases: TGTGCCAGCAGCCAAACACGCACAGATACGCAGTATTTT. It translates to CASSQTRTDTQYF. This chain links TRBV6-1 with TRBJ2-3; D gene ambiguous. The CDR3 has 13 amino acids. Germline V CDR1 and CDR2: MNHNS, SASEGT. Trimming pared 6 bases from V and 1 base from J, leaving 8 bases between.

The chain has TRBV5-4 and TRBJ2-5, with D unclear. The ends were cut back, 4 bases at V and 1 base at J, with 8 bases in the middle. Germline V gives CDR1 SGHNT, CDR2 YYREEE (reference sequence). This CDR3 spans 13 amino acids. Here the CDR3 reads CASSPATQETQYF. For the CDR3, the DNA is TGTGCCAGCAGCCCAGCTACCCAAGAGACCCAGTACTTC.

A note on this clone: A junction boundary mismatches the germline segment, possibly from a read error. The chain uses TRBV28 and TRBJ2-2; 7 bases line up with TRBD1. The V gene's germline CDR1 is MDHEN and CDR2 SYDVKM. The length of the CDR3 is 14 residues. DNA of the CDR3: TGTGCCAGCAGTTCCGGGACAGCTACCGTGGAGCTGTTTTTT. It encodes CASSSGTATVELFF. Using reference TRBV28 and TRBJ2-2 for the parts outside the CDR3, the full variable domain is DVKVTQSSRYLVKRTGEKVFLECVQDMDHENMFWYRQDPGLGLRLIYFSYDVKMKEKGDIPEGYSVSREKKERFSLILESASTNQTSMYLCASSSGTATVELFFGEGSRLTVL.

This clone was counted a few times. The V gene is TRBV30, the J gene TRBJ2-1; D remains unclear. Germline V gene lookup returns CDR1 GTSNPN and CDR2 SVGIG (reference sequence). Trimming removed 3 bases at V and 4 bases at J, with 16 bases between. The CDR3 runs 15 residues. The CDR3 DNA is TGTGCCTGGAGGCCCCCCTACGGCCTATACAATGAGCAGTTCTTC. The encoded protein is CAWRPPYGLYNEQFF. Looking up the rest from reference TRBV30 and TRBJ2-1 gives the full variable domain: SQTIHQWPATLVQPVGSPLSLECTVEGTSNPNLYWYRQAAGRGLQLLFYSVGIGQISSEVPQNLSASRPQDRQFILSSKKLLLSDSGFYLCAWRPPYGLYNEQFFGPGTRLTVL.

V usage is TRBV7-6 and J usage is TRBJ2-1; TRBD2 agrees at 12 bases. CDR1 SGHVS and CDR2 FNYEAQ come from the germline V gene. The CDR3 runs to 14 residues. CDR3 DNA sequence: TGTGCTGAAGGGACTAGCGGGTCCTACAATGAGCAGTTCTTC. Translated, it gives CAEGTSGSYNEQFF.

The chain couples TRBV11-2 to TRBJ2-5; D gene ambiguous. Germline V CDR1 and CDR2: SGHAT, FQNNGV. The CDR3 is made up of 13 amino acids. Trimming removed 1 base at V and 2 bases at J, with 5 bases between. The CDR3, as DNA: TGTGCCAGCAGCTTAGCTTTGCAAGAGACCCAGTACTTC. It translates to CASSLALQETQYF.

This clone was seen a single time. The chain links TRBV4-3 to TRBJ1-2; a weak D match, TRBD1 (5 bases). From germline, CDR1 is LGHNA and CDR2 YSLEER. The CDR3 extends over 13 amino acids. Trimming pared 4 bases from V and 8 bases from J, leaving 14 bases between. The CDR3 region is CASSRSGFGGYTF. CDR3 nucleotide sequence: TGCGCCAGCAGCCGGTCAGGGTTTGGAGGCTACACCTTC.

This clone has a handful of counts. The V and J genes are TRBV2 and TRBJ1-2; tentative D call: TRBD1 (6 bases). This CDR3 is 14 amino acids long. The V gene's germline CDR1 is SNHLY and CDR2 FYNNEI. V lost 3 bases, J lost 4 bases, and 12 bases lay in between. This chain's CDR3 is CASSEDRVFYGYTF. CDR3 sequence (DNA): TGTGCCAGCAGTGAGGACAGAGTTTTCTATGGCTACACCTTC.

The chain is built from TRBV7-2 and TRBJ2-1, with D tentatively TRBD1 (5 bases). V shed 1 base and J shed 3 bases, with 10 bases lying between them. The CDR3 spans 15 residues. Germline assignment: CDR1 SGHTA and CDR2 FQGNSA. The CDR3 loop is CASSLDRGIYNEQFF. As DNA, the CDR3 is TGTGCCAGCAGCTTAGATAGGGGCATCTACAATGAGCAGTTCTTC.

The J gene is TRBJ2-3, the V gene TRBV7-2, with D perhaps TRBD1 (6 bases). The V gene's germline CDR1 is SGHTA and CDR2 FQGNSA. V gave up 2 bases and J gave up 5 bases, with 11 bases separating them. The length of the CDR3 is 14 residues. The CDR3 region is CASSLQGREDTQYF. For the CDR3, the DNA is TGTGCCAGCAGCTTACAGGGGAGAGAAGATACGCAGTATTTT.

V usage is TRBV6-1 and J usage is TRBJ1-1, with unresolved D. This CDR3 has 15 amino acids. V lost 0 bases, J lost 3 bases, and 11 bases lay in between. Germline CDR1 reads MNHNS; CDR2 reads SASEGT. DNA for the CDR3: TGTGCCAGCAGTGAAGCCAATACTCCGTACACTGAAGCTTTCTTT. Its protein is CASSEANTPYTEAFF.

DNA for the CDR3: TGTGCCAGCAGTTACAGGGGTTCCCGGGCCAACGTCCTGACTTTC. It yields the protein CASSYRGSRANVLTF. The chain employs TRBV5-8 and TRBJ2-6, with 7 bases identical to TRBD1. The germline V gene encodes CDR1 SGHTS and CDR2 YDEGEE. V trimming: 5 bases; J trimming: 5 bases; junction bases outside the gene matches: 7. The CDR3 extends over 15 amino acids.

The chain carries TRBV18 and TRBJ2-5; the D is unclear. The CDR3 has 15 residues. Germline V lookup: CDR1 KGHSH, CDR2 LQKENI. V was cut by 0 bases and J by 5 bases, with 13 bases left in between. CDR3 in amino acids: CASSPPVNKVETQYF. CDR3 DNA: TGTGCCAGCTCACCACCGGTCAATAAGGTCGAGACCCAGTACTTC.

This clone was detected ten times or more. The chain uses TRBV29-1 and TRBJ1-2; 7 nucleotides agree with TRBD1. Germline values: CDR1 SQVTM, CDR2 ANQGSEA. The CDR3 has 12 amino acids. Trimming took 4 bases from V and 1 from J; bases not matched to a gene: 0. CDR3 loop: CSVGDSNYGYTF. The DNA for the CDR3 is TGCAGCGTTGGGGACAGTAACTATGGCTACACCTTC.

The rearrangement joins TRBV15 to TRBJ2-3, with TRBD2 identical over 7 bases. This CDR3 comprises 14 residues. Unmatched junction bases numbered 6, after V lost 6 bases and J lost 3 bases. Germline assignment: CDR1 LNHNV and CDR2 YYDKDF (reference sequence). CDR3 DNA sequence: TGTGCCACCAGAGGCGGGAGTTGGACAGATACGCAGTATTTT. Amino acid sequence: CATRGGSWTDTQYF.

This clone was counted only a few times. The V and J genes are TRBV5-5 and TRBJ2-1; D gene ambiguous. V was cut by 1 base and J by 7 bases, with 15 bases left in between. CDR1 is SGHKS and CDR2 is YYEKEE in the germline V gene (reference sequence). The CDR3 loop spans 15 amino acids. CDR3 residues: CASSLIFPGQNEQFF. The CDR3 nucleotides read TGTGCCAGCAGCTTGATTTTTCCAGGCCAGAATGAGCAGTTCTTC.